The entry below describes one TCR beta chain. Its antigen is not identified. CDR1 DFQATT and CDR2 SNEGSKA come from the germline V gene (reference sequence). This CDR3 spans 14 amino acids. V lost 5 bases and J lost 7, with 17 bases in between. The data were obtained in a study of neurological immune-mediated disorders. Study-level findings and limits: HTLV-1-associated myelopathy ranked highest for TCR clonal expansion and multiple sclerosis lowest, beneath healthy controls. None of the CDR3 amino acid sequences of expanded clones recurred across subjects, suggesting private repertoires in all groups.

Unsorted libraries were derived from 2 million PBMCs stored at -80 C. The making of cDNA relied on 5'RACE with 10-nucleotide random UMIs. One entry per CDR3 protein, called by TCRdb with MiXCR from the 5' RACE reads. The sample carries 40,000 to 45,000 distinct CDR3 sequences, about an eighth recorded once. The gene calls are TRBV20-1 and TRBJ1-4; a weak D match, TRBD1 (6 bases). The TCR originated in a female donor in good health. What was sequenced was PBMCs. The CDR3 sequence is CSAQKGGQGEKLFF. CDR3 nucleotides: TGCAGTGCTCAGAAGGGGGGGCAAGGTGAAAAACTGTTTTTT.